This TCR beta chain was sequenced during a study of T cell changes during pregnancy in multiple sclerosis. TCRdb's table, derived via immunoSEQ multiplex PCR, lists solely in-frame clones and lacks some. The sample lists 30,000 to 40,000 clones; about 88% were seen once. The CDR3 length is 15 residues. V was trimmed by 6 bases and J by 3 bases, leaving 19 bases between them. Germline CDR1 SQVTM, CDR2 ANQGSEA. The chain is built from TRBV29-1 and TRBJ2-3; maybe TRBD2 (5 bases). The sequencing used CD8+ T cells from peripheral blood mononuclear cells, collected in the second trimester of pregnancy. This TCR was sampled from a female donor with multiple sclerosis, enrolled in a pregnancy study. The CDR3 spells CSVYISRRSTDTQYF. CDR3 in DNA: TGCAGCGTCTATATCAGCAGGAGGTCAACAGATACGCAGTATTTT.